Presented here are 5 T cell receptor beta chains from one specimen sequenced in a study of identical twins. TCRdb re-called the 5' RACE reads through MiXCR, storing one row per CDR3 protein. The sample holds about 190,000 distinct CDR3 sequences, approximately 15% seen once. These data were also filed under a second study, of T cells expressing NK-cell markers.

Input material: CD8+ T cells sorted from blood. Receptors originate from a young woman in good health.

This rearrangement joins TRBV11-2 to TRBJ1-2; D is uncertain. The length of the CDR3 is 15 residues. V was shortened by 1 base and J by 7 bases, with 16 bases between the two germline ends. Germline CDR1 SGHAT, CDR2 FQNNGV. The CDR3 DNA reads TGTGCCAGCAGCTTAGGAGCGAGACATGCGCTTGGCTACACCTTC. Its protein product is CASSLGARHALGYTF.

This sequence joins TRBV11-2 and TRBJ2-7, with 8 bases aligning to TRBD2. The CDR3 runs to 16 residues. V gave up 0 bases and J gave up 3 bases; unmatched junction bases: 7. CDR1 is SGHAT and CDR2 is FQNNGV in the germline V gene. CDR3: CASSLEQAGEYYEQYF. DNA of the CDR3: TGTGCCAGCAGCTTAGAACAAGCGGGAGAGTACTACGAGCAGTACTTC.

The chain has TRBV7-9 and TRBJ2-7; TRBD2 matches 15 bases. The CDR3 totals 17 residues. Germline V CDR1 and CDR2: SEHNR, FQNEAQ (reference sequence). Germline trimming cut 5 bases from V and 4 bases from J; bases unmatched to any gene: 9. The CDR3 spells CASSPGLAGGSPYEQYF. Written as DNA, the CDR3 is TGTGCCAGCAGCCCGGGACTAGCGGGAGGATCCCCATACGAGCAGTACTTC. The full variable domain, with the rest looked up from reference TRBV7-9 and TRBJ2-7, is DTGVSQNPRHKITKRGQNVTFRCDPISEHNRLYWYRQTLGQGPEFLTYFQNEAQLEKSRLLSDRFSAERPKGSFSTLEIQRTEQGDSAMYLCASSPGLAGGSPYEQYFGPGTRLTVT.

The chain uses TRBV27 and TRBJ2-3, with 7 nucleotides matching TRBD2. CDR3 length: 14 residues. Germline-derived CDR1 and CDR2 are MNHEY and SMNVEV (reference sequence). After removal of 5 bases from V and 4 bases from J, the junction contained 6 bases not matched to a gene. CDR3 sequence: CASSPGTNPDTQYF. The CDR3 nucleotides read TGTGCCAGCAGTCCTGGGACTAATCCAGATACGCAGTATTTT.

In its sample, this clonotype was seen a few times. The rearrangement joins TRBV7-9 to TRBJ2-7, with D perhaps TRBD2 (6 bases). The CDR3 is 15 amino acids. Germline V gene sequence: CDR1 SEHNR, CDR2 FQNEAQ (reference sequence). V lost 0 bases to trimming and J lost 6 bases, with 15 bases between them. CDR3 amino acids: CASSLAGVAGGEQYF. The CDR3 DNA reads as TGTGCCAGCAGCTTAGCGGGGGTAGCCGGGGGCGAGCAGTACTTC.